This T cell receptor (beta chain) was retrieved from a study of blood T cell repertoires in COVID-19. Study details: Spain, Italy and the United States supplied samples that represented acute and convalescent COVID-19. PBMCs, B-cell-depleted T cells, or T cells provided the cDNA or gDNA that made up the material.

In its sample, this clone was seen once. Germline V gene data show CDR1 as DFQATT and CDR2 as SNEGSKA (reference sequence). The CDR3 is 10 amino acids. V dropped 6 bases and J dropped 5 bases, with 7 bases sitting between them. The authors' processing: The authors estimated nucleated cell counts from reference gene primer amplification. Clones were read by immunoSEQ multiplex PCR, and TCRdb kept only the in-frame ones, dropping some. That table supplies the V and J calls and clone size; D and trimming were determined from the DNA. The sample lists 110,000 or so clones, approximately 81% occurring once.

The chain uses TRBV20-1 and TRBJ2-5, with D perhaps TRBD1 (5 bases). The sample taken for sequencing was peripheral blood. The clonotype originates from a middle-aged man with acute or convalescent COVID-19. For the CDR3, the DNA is TGCAGTGCCCAGGGTGAGACCCAGTACTTC. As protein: CSAQGETQYF.